These 14 T cell receptor beta chains share one sample of origin, sequenced in a study of T cell responses to AZD1222 COVID-19 vaccine. Sequencing used immunoSEQ multiplex PCR; TCRdb keeps in-frame clones, though not all of them. The sample holds around 120,000 clones, about 90% seen once. The sequencing here drew on peripheral blood, taken 28 days after the second AZD1222 dose. The source of these receptors is an adult who received the AZD1222 COVID-19 vaccine.

This clone was seen once. The chain links TRBV9 to TRBJ2-7; 11 nucleotides align to TRBD1. Germline V gene lookup returns CDR1 SGDLS and CDR2 YYNGEE. V was pared by 0 bases and J by 3 bases, with 2 bases of the junction left unmatched. This CDR3 contains 15 residues. The CDR3 reads CASSVGGTGGYEQYF. The CDR3 bases are TGTGCCAGCAGCGTAGGTGGGACAGGGGGCTACGAGCAGTACTTC.

The rearrangement uses TRBV28 and TRBJ2-7; 9 bases agree with TRBD1. Trimming at V came to 5 bases and at J to 2 bases, leaving 7 bases not matched to a gene. This CDR3 is 15 amino acids long. CDR1 MDHEN and CDR2 SYDVKM come from the germline V gene. The CDR3 region has the DNA TGTGCCAGCAGTCGATCGACAGGGGGACCCTACGAGCAGTACTTC. This encodes CASSRSTGGPYEQYF.

The chain uses TRBV29-1 and TRBJ2-2; D uncertain. The CDR3 runs to 13 residues. The germline CDR1 and CDR2 sequences are SQVTM and ANQGSEA. Trimming took off 4 bases at V and 0 bases at J, with 6 bases between the two ends. CDR3 amino acids: CSVVPANTGELFF. CDR3 sequence (DNA): TGCAGCGTTGTTCCAGCGAACACCGGGGAGCTGTTTTTT.

This clone was seen once. The V call is TRBV30, the J call TRBJ1-5, with D possibly TRBD1 on 5 matching bases. The germline V gene has CDR1 GTSNPN and CDR2 SVGIG (reference sequence). This CDR3 is 15 amino acids long. With 3 bases removed from V and 4 bases from J, the gap between germline ends came to 16 bases. CDR3 sequence (DNA): TGTGCCTGGAGAGATATTAAAGGGGAAAATCAGCCCCAGCATTTT. Translating it yields CAWRDIKGENQPQHF. Full variable domain (rest looked up from reference TRBV30 and TRBJ1-5): SQTIHQWPATLVQPVGSPLSLECTVEGTSNPNLYWYRQAAGRGLQLLFYSVGIGQISSEVPQNLSASRPQDRQFILSSKKLLLSDSGFYLCAWRDIKGENQPQHFGDGTRLSIL.

The chain combines TRBV6-5 with TRBJ2-1; no firm D call. This CDR3 is 11 amino acids long. V lost 5 bases to trimming and J lost 5 bases, with 4 bases between them. Germline V gene sequence: CDR1 MNHEY, CDR2 SVGAGI. CDR3 loop: CASSRHNEQFF. The CDR3, as DNA: TGTGCCAGCAGTAGGCACAATGAGCAGTTCTTC.

The chain is built from TRBV5-1 and TRBJ1-1; D possibly corresponds to TRBD1 (6 bases). CDR1 and CDR2 from the germline V gene are SGHRS and YFSETQ. The CDR3 sequence is 15 residues long. V gave up 4 bases and J gave up 3 bases, with 16 bases separating them. CDR3 sequence: CASSPKTGSDTEAFF. The DNA for the CDR3 is TGCGCCAGCAGCCCAAAAACAGGGTCAGACACTGAAGCTTTCTTT.

The chain employs TRBV5-6 and TRBJ2-2; either TRBD1 or TRBD2 may fit D (6 bases each). The germline gives CDR1 SGHDT, CDR2 YYEEEE. Trimming left V 6 bases short and J 1 base short, with 25 bases between. The CDR3 loop spans 19 amino acids. CDR3 in amino acids: CASNNSGTFKGGNTGELFF. CDR3 DNA: TGTGCCAGCAACAACTCCGGGACCTTTAAGGGGGGGAACACCGGGGAGCTGTTTTTT.

This clone was counted many times. This chain joins TRBV7-6 and TRBJ2-7; 8 bases match TRBD1. The CDR3 has 15 residues. Germline loops: CDR1 SGHVS, CDR2 FNYEAQ. Trimming took 3 bases from V and 6 from J; bases not matched to a gene: 10. The CDR3 DNA reads as TGTGCCAGCAGCTTGACAGGGGCCCAAAGGGGCGAGCAGTACTTC. It translates to CASSLTGAQRGEQYF.

V gene TRBV6-5 combines with J gene TRBJ2-2; TRBD2 is a possible D gene (5 bases). The CDR3 spans 13 residues. V was cut by 5 bases and J by 6 bases, with 10 bases left in between. CDR1 and CDR2 (germline): MNHEY, SVGAGI. The CDR3 reads CASSTSYAGELFF. Written as DNA, the CDR3 is TGTGCCAGCAGTACTAGTTACGCCGGGGAGCTGTTTTTT.

The chain has TRBV2 and TRBJ2-7, with 13 bases matching TRBD2. The CDR3 totals 17 residues. Germline V gene data show CDR1 as SNHLY and CDR2 as FYNNEI. J gave up 2 bases and V 3 bases, and 7 bases lay outside the gene matches. CDR3 sequence: CASSDGTSGTNTYEQYF. As DNA, the CDR3 is TGTGCCAGCAGTGACGGGACTAGCGGGACAAACACCTACGAGCAGTACTTC.

This chain uses TRBV4-1 with TRBJ2-3; the match to TRBD2 covers 14 bases. This CDR3 has 18 residues. The junction had 8 bases not matched to a gene; V was cut back by 3 bases and J by 3 bases. The germline gives CDR1 MGHRA, CDR2 YSYEKL. The CDR3 loop is CASSQAAGTSGSTDTQYF. CDR3 coding DNA: TGCGCCAGCAGCCAGGCGGCGGGGACTAGCGGGAGTACAGATACGCAGTATTTT.

The V gene is TRBV5-1, the J gene TRBJ2-3; 12 bases line up with TRBD2. CDR3 length: 17 residues. From germline, CDR1 is SGHRS and CDR2 YFSETQ. With 3 bases clipped from V and 2 bases from J, the junction kept 7 bases outside the gene matches. The CDR3: CASSWTRLAGDTDTQYF. CDR3 sequence (DNA): TGCGCCAGCAGCTGGACAAGACTAGCGGGGGACACAGATACGCAGTATTTT.

This chain links TRBV27 with TRBJ2-7; D remains ambiguous. The CDR3 loop spans 12 amino acids. V lost 10 bases, J lost 2 bases, and 12 bases lay in between. Germline loops: CDR1 MNHEY, CDR2 SMNVEV (reference sequence). CDR3 loop: CATRTVPYEQYF. CDR3 coding DNA: TGTGCCACCAGGACCGTACCCTACGAGCAGTACTTC.

V and J are TRBV7-2 and TRBJ1-2; the match to TRBD1 covers 7 bases. Trimming at V came to 0 bases and at J to 7 bases, leaving 8 bases not matched to a gene. The germline V gene has CDR1 SGHTA and CDR2 FQGNSA. The CDR3 covers 15 residues. CDR3 bases: TGTGCCAGCAGCTTAGCGCCGTCAGGGGGGGCTGGCTACACCTTC. This encodes CASSLAPSGGAGYTF.